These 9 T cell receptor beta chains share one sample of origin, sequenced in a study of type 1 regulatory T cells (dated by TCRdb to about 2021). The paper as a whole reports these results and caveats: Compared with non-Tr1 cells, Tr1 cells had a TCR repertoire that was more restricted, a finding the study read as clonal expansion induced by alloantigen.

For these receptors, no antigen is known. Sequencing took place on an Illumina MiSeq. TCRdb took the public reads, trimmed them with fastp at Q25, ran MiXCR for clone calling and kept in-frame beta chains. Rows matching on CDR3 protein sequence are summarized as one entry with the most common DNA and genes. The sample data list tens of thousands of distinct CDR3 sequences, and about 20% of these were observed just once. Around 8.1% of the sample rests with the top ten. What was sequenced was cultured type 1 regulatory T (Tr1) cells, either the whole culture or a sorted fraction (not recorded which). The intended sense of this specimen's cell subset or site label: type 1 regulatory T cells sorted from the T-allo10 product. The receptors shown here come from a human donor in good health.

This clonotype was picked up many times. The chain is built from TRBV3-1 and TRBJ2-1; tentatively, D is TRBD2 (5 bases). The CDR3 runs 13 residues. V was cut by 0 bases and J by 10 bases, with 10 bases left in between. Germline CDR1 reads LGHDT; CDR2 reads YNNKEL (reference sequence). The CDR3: CASSQDRAGEQFF. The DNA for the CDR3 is TGTGCCAGCAGCCAAGATCGGGCGGGCGAGCAGTTCTTC.

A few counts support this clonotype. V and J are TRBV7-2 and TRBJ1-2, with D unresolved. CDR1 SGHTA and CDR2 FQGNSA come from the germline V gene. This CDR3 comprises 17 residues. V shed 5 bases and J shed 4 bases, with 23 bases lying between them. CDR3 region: CASSPSLGRDWGYGYTF. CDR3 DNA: TGTGCCAGCAGCCCCTCCTTAGGGAGGGATTGGGGCTATGGCTACACCTTC.

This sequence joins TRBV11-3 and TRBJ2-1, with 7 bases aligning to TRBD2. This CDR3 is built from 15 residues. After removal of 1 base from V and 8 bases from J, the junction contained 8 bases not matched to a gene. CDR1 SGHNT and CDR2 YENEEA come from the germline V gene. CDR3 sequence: CASSLGRLAAYEQFF. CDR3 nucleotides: TGTGCCAGCAGCTTAGGTCGGCTAGCGGCATATGAGCAGTTCTTC.

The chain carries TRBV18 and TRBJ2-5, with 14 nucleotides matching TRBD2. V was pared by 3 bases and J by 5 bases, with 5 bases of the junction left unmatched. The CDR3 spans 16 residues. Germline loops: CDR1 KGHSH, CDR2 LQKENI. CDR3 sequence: CASSPGLAGGRETQYF. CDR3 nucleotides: TGTGCCAGCTCACCCGGACTAGCGGGAGGTCGGGAGACCCAGTACTTC. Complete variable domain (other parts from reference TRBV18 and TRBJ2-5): NAGVMQNPRHLVRRRGQEARLRCSPMKGHSHVYWYRQLPEEGLKFMVYLQKENIIDESGMPKERFSAEFPKEGPSILRIQQVVRGDSAAYFCASSPGLAGGRETQYFGPGTRLLVL.

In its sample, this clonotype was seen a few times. The CDR3 nucleotides are TGTGCCAGCAGCCAATACGGAACGGTTGGGTGGGGGCACACCGGGGAGCTGTTTTTT. Residues: CASSQYGTVGWGHTGELFF. The rearrangement links TRBV3-1 to TRBJ2-2; a possible D gene is TRBD1 (6 bases). The germline V gene encodes CDR1 LGHDT and CDR2 YNNKEL (reference sequence). This CDR3 spans 19 amino acids. Trimming removed 2 bases at V and 3 bases at J, with 22 bases between.

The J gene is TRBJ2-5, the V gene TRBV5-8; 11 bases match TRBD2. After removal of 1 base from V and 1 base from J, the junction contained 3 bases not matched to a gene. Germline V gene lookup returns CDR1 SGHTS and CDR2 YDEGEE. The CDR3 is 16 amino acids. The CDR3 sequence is CASSLTSGSSQETQYF. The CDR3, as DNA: TGTGCCAGCAGCTTGACTAGCGGGAGTTCCCAAGAGACCCAGTACTTC.

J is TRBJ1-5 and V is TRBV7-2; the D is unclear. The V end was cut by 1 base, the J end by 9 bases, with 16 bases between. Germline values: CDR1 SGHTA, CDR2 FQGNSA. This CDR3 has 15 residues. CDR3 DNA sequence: TGTGCCAGCAGCTTAGATGGAGCGGAGTTCCGGCCCCAGCATTTT. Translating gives CASSLDGAEFRPQHF.

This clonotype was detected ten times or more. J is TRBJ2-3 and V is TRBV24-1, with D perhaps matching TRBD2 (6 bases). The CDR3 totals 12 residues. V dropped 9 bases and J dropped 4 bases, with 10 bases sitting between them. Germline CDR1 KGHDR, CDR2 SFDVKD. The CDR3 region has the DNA TGTGCCACCGGGACTTCTGCAGATACGCAGTATTTT. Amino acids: CATGTSADTQYF.

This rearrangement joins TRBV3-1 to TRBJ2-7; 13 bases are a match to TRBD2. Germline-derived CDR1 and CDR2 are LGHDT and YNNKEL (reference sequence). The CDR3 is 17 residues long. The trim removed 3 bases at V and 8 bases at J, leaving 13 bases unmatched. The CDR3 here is CASSQPRGLAGAHKQYF. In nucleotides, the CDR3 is TGTGCCAGCAGCCAGCCCCGCGGACTAGCGGGAGCCCACAAGCAGTACTTC.